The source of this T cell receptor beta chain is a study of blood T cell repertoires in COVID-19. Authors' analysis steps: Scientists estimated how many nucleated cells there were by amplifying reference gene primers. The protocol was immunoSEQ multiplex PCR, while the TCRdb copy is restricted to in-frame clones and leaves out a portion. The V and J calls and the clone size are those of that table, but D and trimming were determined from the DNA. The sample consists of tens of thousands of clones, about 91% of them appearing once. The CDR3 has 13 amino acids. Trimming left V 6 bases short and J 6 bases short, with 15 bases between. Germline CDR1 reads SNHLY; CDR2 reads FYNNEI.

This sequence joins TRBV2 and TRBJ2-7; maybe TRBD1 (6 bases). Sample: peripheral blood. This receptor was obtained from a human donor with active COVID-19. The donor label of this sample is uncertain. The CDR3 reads CASSLGVGAEQYF. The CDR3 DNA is TGTGCCAGCAGCCTGGGGGTGGGGGCCGAGCAGTACTTC.